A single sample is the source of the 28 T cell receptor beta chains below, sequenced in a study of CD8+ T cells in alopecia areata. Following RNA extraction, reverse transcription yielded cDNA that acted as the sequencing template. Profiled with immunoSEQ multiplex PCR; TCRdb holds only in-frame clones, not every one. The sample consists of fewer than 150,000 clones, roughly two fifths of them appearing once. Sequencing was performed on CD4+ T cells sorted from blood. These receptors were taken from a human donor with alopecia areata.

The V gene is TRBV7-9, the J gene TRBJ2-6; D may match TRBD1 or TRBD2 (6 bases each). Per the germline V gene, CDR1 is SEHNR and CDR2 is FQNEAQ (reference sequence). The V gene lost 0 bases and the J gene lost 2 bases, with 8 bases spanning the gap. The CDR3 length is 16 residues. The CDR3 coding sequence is TGTGCCAGCAGCTTAGCGGGGGGCACTGGGGCCAACGTCCTGACTTTC. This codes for CASSLAGGTGANVLTF.

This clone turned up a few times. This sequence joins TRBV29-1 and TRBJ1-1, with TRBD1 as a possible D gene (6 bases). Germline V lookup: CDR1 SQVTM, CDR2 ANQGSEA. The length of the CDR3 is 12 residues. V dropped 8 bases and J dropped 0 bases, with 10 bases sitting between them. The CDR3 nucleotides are TGCAGCCTCAGGGGCATGAACACTGAAGCTTTCTTT. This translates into CSLRGMNTEAFF.

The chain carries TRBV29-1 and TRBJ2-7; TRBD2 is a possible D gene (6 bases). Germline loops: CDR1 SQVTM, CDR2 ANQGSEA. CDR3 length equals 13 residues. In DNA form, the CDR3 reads TGCACGGGGGATAGGGCGCCTACGGGAGAGCAGTACTTC. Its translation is CTGDRAPTGEQYF.

The CDR3 is CASSFLAGRAKNIQYF. In DNA form, the CDR3 reads TGTGCCAGCAGCTTTCTAGCGGGACGGGCCAAAAACATTCAGTACTTC. The rearrangement uses TRBV7-8 and TRBJ2-4, with 9 bases fitting TRBD2. This CDR3 region has 16 residues. J lost 1 base, V lost 3 bases, and 4 bases had no gene match. Germline V gene sequence: CDR1 SGHVS, CDR2 FQNEAQ.

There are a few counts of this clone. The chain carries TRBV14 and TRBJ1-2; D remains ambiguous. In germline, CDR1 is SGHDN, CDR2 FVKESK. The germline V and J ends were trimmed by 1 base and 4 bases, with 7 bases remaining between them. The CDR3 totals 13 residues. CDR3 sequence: CASSQGRFYGYTF. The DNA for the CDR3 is TGTGCCAGCAGCCAAGGGCGGTTCTATGGCTACACCTTC.

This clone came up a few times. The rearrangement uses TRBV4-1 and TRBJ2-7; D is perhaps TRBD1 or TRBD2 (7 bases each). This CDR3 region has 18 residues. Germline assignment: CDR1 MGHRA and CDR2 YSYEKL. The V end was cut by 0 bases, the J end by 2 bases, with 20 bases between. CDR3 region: CASSQDTLGGTVAYEQYF. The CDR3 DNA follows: TGCGCCAGCAGCCAAGACACCCTCGGGGGGACAGTAGCCTACGAGCAGTACTTC.

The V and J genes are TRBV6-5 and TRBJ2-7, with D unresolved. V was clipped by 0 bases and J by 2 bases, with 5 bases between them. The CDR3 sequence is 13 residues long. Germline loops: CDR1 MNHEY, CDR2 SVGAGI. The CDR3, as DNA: TGTGCCAGCAGTTACTCCAGAACCTACGAGCAGTACTTC. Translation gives CASSYSRTYEQYF.

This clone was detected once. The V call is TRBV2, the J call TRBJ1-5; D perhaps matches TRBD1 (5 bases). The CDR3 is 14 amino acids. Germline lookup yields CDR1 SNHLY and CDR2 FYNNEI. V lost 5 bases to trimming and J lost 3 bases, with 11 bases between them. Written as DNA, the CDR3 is TGTGCCAGCAGTTATCAGGGTCCCAATCAGCCCCAGCATTTT. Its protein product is CASSYQGPNQPQHF.

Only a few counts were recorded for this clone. CDR3 sequence (DNA): TGTGCCAGCTCGGGGGCCCCGGACACCGGGGAGCTGTTTTTT. It encodes CASSGAPDTGELFF. The chain couples TRBV18 to TRBJ2-2; perhaps TRBD1 as D (6 bases). Germline-derived CDR1 and CDR2 are KGHSH and LQKENI. The CDR3 consists of 14 residues. V gave up 6 bases and J gave up 3 bases, with 11 bases separating them.

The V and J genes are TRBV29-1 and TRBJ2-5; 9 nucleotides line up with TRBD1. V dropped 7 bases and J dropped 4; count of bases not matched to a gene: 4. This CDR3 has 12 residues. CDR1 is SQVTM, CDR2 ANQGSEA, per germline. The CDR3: CSAAGQGETQYF. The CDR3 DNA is TGCAGCGCCGCGGGACAGGGAGAGACCCAGTACTTC.

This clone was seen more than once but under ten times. The CDR3 DNA reads TGTGCCATCAGTCGGGACAGGGAGAGCTACGAGCAGTACTTC. Protein product: CAISRDRESYEQYF. The chain employs TRBV10-3 and TRBJ2-7; TRBD1 matches 9 bases. With V trimmed by 5 bases and J by 3 bases, 5 bases remained unmatched. The CDR3 runs to 14 residues. CDR1 ENHRY and CDR2 SYGVKD come from the germline V gene.

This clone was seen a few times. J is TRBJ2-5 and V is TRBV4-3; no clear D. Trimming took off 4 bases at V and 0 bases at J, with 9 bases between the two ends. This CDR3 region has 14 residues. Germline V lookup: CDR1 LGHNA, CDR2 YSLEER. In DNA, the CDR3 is TGCGCCAGCAGCCCTCAGATGTACCAAGAGACCCAGTACTTC. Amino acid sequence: CASSPQMYQETQYF.

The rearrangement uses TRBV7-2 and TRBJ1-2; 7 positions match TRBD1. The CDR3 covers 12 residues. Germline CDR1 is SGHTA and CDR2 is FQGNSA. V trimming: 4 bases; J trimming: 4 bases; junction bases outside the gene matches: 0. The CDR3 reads CASSWDSYGYTF. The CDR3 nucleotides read TGTGCCAGCAGCTGGGACAGCTATGGCTACACCTTC. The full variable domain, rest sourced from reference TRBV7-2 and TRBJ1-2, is GAGVSQSPSNKVTEKGKDVELRCDPISGHTALYWYRQSLGQGLEFLIYFQGNSAPDKSGLPSDRFSAERTGGSVSTLTIQRTQQEDSAVYLCASSWDSYGYTFGSGTRLTVV.

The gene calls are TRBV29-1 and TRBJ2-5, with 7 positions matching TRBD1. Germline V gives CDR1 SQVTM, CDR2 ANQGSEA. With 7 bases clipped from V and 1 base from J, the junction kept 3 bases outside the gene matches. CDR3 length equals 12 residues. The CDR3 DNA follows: TGCAGCGCAAACAGGGGCCAAGAGACCCAGTACTTC. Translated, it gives CSANRGQETQYF.

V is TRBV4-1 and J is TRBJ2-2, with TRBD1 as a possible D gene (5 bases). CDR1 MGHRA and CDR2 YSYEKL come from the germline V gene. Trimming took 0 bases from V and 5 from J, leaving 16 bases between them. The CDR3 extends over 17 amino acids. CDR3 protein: CASSQDLVGLRTGELFF. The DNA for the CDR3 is TGCGCCAGCAGCCAAGACTTGGTGGGGCTGAGGACCGGGGAGCTGTTTTTT.

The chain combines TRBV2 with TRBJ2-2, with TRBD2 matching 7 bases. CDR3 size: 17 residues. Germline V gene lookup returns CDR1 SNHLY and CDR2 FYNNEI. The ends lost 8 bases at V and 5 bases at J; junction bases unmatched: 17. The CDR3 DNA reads TGTGCCAGCGGCACCAAGCGGGGAGAAGTTAGGACCGGGGAGCTGTTTTTT. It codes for CASGTKRGEVRTGELFF.

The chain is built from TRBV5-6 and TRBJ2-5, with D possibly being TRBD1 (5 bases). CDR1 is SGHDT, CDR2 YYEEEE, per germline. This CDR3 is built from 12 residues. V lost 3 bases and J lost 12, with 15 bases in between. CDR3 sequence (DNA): TGTGCCAGCAGCTCGCACGACAGATCGGAGTACTTC. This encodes CASSSHDRSEYF.

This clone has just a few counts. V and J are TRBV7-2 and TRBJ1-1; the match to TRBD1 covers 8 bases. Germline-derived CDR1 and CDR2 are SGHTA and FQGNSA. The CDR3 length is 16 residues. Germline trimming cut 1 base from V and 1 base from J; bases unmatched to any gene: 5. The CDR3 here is CASSLDWTGTNTEAFF. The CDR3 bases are TGTGCCAGCAGCTTAGATTGGACAGGGACGAACACTGAAGCTTTCTTT. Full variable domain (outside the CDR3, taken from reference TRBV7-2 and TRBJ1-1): GAGVSQSPSNKVTEKGKDVELRCDPISGHTALYWYRQSLGQGLEFLIYFQGNSAPDKSGLPSDRFSAERTGGSVSTLTIQRTQQEDSAVYLCASSLDWTGTNTEAFFGQGTRLTVV.

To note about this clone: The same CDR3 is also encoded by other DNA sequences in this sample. The DNA of the CDR3 is TGCAGCGTGGGGTTTAGCAATCAGCCCCAGCATTTT. This encodes CSVGFSNQPQHF. The chain couples TRBV29-1 to TRBJ1-5, with no clear D. V was clipped by 6 bases and J by 0 bases, with 6 bases between them. There are 12 residues in the CDR3. Germline values: CDR1 SQVTM, CDR2 ANQGSEA.

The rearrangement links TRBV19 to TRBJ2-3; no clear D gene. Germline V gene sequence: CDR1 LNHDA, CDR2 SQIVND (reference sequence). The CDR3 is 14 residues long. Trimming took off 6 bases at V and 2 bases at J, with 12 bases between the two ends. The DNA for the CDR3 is TGTGCCAGTAGATCTGGATCGGACACAGATACGCAGTATTTT. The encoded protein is CASRSGSDTDTQYF.

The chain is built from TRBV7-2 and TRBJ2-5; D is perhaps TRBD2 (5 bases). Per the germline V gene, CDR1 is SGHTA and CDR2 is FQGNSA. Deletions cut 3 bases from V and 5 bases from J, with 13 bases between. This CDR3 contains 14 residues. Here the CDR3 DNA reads TGTGCCAGCAGCTTTAGTGGGAGAAAGGAGACCCAGTACTTC. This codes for CASSFSGRKETQYF.

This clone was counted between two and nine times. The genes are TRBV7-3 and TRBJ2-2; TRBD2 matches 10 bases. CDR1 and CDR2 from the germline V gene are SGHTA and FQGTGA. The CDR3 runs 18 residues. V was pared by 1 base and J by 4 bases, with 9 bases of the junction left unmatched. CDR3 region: CASSLIPLASGSTGELFF. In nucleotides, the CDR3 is TGTGCCAGCAGCTTAATCCCTCTGGCTAGCGGGAGCACCGGGGAGCTGTTTTTT.

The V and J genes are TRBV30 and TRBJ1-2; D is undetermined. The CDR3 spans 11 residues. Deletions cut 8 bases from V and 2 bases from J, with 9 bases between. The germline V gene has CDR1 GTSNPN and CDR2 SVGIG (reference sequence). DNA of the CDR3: TGTGCCCATAACTTGAACTATGGCTACACCTTC. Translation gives CAHNLNYGYTF.

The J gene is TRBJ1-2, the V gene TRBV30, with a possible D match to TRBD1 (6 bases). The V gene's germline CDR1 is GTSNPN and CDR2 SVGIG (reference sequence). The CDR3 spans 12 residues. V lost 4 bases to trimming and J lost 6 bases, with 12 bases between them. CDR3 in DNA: TGTGCCTGGACAGGGGATTGGAATGGCTACACCTTC. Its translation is CAWTGDWNGYTF.

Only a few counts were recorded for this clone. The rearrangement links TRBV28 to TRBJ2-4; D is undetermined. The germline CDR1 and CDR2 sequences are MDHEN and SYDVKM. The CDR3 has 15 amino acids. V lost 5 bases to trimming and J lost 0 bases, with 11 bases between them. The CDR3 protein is CASSPGELAKNIQYF. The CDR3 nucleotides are TGTGCCAGCAGTCCCGGTGAGCTAGCCAAAAACATTCAGTACTTC.

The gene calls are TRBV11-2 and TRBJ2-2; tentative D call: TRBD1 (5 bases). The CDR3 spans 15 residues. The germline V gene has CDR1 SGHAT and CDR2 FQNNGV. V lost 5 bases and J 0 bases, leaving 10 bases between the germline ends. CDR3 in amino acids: CASSVDRANTGELFF. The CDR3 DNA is TGTGCCAGCAGCGTCGACAGAGCGAACACCGGGGAGCTGTTTTTT.

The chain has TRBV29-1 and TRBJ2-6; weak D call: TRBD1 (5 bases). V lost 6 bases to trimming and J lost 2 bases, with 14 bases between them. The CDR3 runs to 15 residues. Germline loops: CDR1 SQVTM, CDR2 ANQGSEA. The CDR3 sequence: CSVGPRGAGANVLTF. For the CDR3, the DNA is TGCAGCGTGGGGCCGCGTGGGGCTGGGGCCAACGTCCTGACTTTC.

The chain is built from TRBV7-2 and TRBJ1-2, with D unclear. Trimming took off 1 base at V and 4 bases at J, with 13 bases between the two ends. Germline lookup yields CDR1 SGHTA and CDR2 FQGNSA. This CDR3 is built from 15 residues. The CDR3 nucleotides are TGTGCCAGCAGCTTAGGGCTCGGAAGTTCCTATGGCTACACCTTC. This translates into CASSLGLGSSYGYTF.